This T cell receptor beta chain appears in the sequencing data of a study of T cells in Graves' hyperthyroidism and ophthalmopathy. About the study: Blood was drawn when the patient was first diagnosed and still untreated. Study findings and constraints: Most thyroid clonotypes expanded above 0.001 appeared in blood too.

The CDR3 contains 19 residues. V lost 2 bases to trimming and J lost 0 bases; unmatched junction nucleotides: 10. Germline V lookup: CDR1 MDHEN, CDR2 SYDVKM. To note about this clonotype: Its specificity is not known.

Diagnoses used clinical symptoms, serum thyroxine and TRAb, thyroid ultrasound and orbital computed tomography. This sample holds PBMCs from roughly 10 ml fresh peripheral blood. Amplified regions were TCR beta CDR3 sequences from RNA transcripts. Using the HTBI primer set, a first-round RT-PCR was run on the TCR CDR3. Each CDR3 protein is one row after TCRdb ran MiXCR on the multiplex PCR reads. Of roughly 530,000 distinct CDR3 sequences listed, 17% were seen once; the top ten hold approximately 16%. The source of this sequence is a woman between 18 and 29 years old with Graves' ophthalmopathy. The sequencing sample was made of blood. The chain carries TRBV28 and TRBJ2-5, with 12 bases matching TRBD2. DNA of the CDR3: TGTGCCAGCAGTTTACTCGGGCTAGCGGGGGGGCGGCACCAAGAGACCCAGTACTTC. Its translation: CASSLLGLAGGRHQETQYF.